The TCR beta chain described here comes from a study of OX40 agonist ivuxolimab in advanced cancers. Regarding the complete study: Ivuxolimab was a fully human IgG2 agonistic monoclonal antibody targeting the costimulatory receptor OX40 (CD134). Intravenous ivuxolimab was administered to patients every 2 weeks at six dose levels: 0.01, 0.1, 0.3, 1.5, 3 and 10 mg/kg. Of the roughly 51 patients in dose escalation, about 20 had hepatocellular carcinoma, around 15 had melanoma, 9 had renal cell carcinoma and 9 had head and neck cancer. The dose-escalation cohort was about 87% male with a mean age of around 64 years, ranging from about 20 to 80. Patients were allowed to have had prior anti-PD-1, anti-PD-L1 or anti-CTLA-4 therapy, and 40% of the dose-escalation patients had been treated with checkpoint inhibitors. Partial responses occurred in three dose-escalation patients: two with cutaneous melanoma and one with hepatocellular carcinoma. Peripheral TCRbeta sequencing was intended to test whether TCR sequence diversity was altered and clonal T-cell expansion was caused by ivuxolimab. The monotherapy dose-escalation portion (N of about 49 patients) of the phase I ivuxolimab trial is reported in the paper. What the research found in general, with its limitations: After ivuxolimab, expanded clones were on average more numerous among CD8+ T cells than among CD4+ T cells. Low levels of normalized T-cell clonal expansion were also seen in some patients who did not respond. In the 0.1-3.0 mg/kg groups, partial responders had among the lowest normalized peripheral clonal expansion, particularly in CD8+ T cells. Clonal expansion of both CD4+ and CD8+ blood T cells was observed from baseline to week 6 at doses 0.1 to 3.0 mg/kg. Antigen specificity was not determined for the clonally expanded peripheral T cells.

The trial excluded patients who had a history of autoimmune disease or were on systemic immunosuppression. In every dose cohort, peripheral blood was drawn for TCR sequencing at baseline, cycle 4 day 1, and cycle 7 day 1. Samples came from an open-label, multicenter, first-in-human phase I dose-escalation trial of ivuxolimab. Adults with locally advanced or metastatic melanoma, renal cell, hepatocellular, or head and neck squamous cell carcinoma were enrolled in the trial. Before TCR sequencing, CD4+ T cells and CD8+ T cells were sorted from peripheral blood as separate populations. Genomic DNA was isolated from the sorted cells so that the TCRbeta CDR3 region could be sequenced. The immunoSEQ Assay was used for sequencing of TCRbeta CDR3 regions. TCRdb retrieved this table from immuneACCESS and kept in-frame rearrangements only. Not all clones are present; in checked studies, unresolved V genes account for under half, and no reason is known for the remainder. The sample table records roughly 42,000 clones; around 85% of these occur just once. 15% of the sample lies in the top ten.

Taken from the germline V gene (reference sequence), the CDR1 and CDR2 loops are SGHNT and YYREEE. The CDR3, cysteine through phenylalanine, is 15 amino acids long. The retained sequence is limited to the CDR3, 45 bases, with the frame set at the first base. Trimming takes 1 base off V and 3 bases off J; junction bases not matched to a gene: 7. Of note for this clone: Its binding antigen is unknown. The input lacks base qualities; no much larger clone sits a single base away.

The input for sequencing was CD4+ or CD8+ T cells sorted from blood, taken in a trial of the OX40 agonist ivuxolimab. This TCR was recovered from an adult with an advanced solid tumor such as melanoma, head and neck, liver or kidney cancer. The chain is assembled from TRBV5-4 and TRBJ2-7; TRBD2 fits 7 bases in the junction. This receptor carries the CDR3 CASSLWGASGYEQYF. The nucleotides are TGTGCCAGCAGCTTGTGGGGAGCTAGCGGCTACGAGCAGTACTTC.